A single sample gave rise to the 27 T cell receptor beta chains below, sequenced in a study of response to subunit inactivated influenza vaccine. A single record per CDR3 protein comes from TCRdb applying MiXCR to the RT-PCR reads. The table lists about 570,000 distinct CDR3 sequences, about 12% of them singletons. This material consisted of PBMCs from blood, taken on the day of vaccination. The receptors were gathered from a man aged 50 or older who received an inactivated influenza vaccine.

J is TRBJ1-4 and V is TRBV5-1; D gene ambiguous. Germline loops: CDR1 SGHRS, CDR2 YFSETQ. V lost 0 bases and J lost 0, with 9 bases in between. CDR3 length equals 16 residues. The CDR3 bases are TGCGCCAGCAGCTTGGATACACACGCAACTAATGAAAAACTGTTTTTT. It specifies CASSLDTHATNEKLFF.

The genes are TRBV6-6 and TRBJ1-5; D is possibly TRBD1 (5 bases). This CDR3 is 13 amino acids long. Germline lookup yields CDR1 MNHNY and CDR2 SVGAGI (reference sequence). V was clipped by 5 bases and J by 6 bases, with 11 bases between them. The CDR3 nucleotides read TGTGCCAGCAGTCCCCCCCAGGGTCAGCCCCAGCATTTT. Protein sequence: CASSPPQGQPQHF.

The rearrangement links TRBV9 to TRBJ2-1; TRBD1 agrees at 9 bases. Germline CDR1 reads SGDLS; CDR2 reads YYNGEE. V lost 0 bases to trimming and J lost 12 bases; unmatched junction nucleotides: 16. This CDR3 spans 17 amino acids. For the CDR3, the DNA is TGTGCCAGCAGCGTAGGTAGATACGGCGGGGGACAGGGTGTGCAGTTCTTC. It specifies CASSVGRYGGGQGVQFF.

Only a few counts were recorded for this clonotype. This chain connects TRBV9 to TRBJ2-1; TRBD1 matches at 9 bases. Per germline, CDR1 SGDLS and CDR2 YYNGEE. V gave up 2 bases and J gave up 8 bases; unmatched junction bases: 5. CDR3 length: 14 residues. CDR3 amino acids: CASSVLGQGDEQFF. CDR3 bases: TGTGCCAGCAGCGTCCTGGGACAGGGTGATGAGCAGTTCTTC.

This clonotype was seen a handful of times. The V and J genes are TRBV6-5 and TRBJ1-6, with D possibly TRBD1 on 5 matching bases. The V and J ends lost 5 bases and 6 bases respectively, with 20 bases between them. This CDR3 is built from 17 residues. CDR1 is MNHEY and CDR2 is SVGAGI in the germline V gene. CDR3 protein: CASSTRGRTVINSPLHF. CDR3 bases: TGTGCCAGCAGTACTAGGGGCAGGACGGTCATTAATTCACCCCTCCACTTT.

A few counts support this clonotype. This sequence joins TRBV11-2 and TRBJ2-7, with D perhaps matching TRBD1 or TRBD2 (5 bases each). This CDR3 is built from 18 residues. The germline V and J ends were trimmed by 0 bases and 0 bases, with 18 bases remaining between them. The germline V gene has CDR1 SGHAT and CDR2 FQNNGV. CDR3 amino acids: CASSLDKRSPGSSYEQYF. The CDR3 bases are TGTGCCAGCAGCTTAGATAAGCGGTCCCCAGGGAGCTCCTACGAGCAGTACTTC.

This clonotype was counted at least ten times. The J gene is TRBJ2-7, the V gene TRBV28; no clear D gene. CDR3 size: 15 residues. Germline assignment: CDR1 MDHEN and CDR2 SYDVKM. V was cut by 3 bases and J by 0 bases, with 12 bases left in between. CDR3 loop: CASSFEAVRSYEQYF. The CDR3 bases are TGTGCCAGCAGTTTTGAGGCCGTCCGCTCCTACGAGCAGTACTTC.

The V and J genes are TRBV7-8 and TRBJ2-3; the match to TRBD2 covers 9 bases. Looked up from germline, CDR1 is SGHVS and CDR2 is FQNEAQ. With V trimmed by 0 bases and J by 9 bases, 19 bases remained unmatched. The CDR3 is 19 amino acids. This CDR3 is CASSLAPGGSGGSRGTQYF. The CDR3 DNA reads TGTGCCAGCAGCTTAGCCCCTGGGGGTAGCGGGGGATCCCGGGGGACGCAGTATTTT. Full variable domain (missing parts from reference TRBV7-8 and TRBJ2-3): GAGVSQSPRYKVAKRGQDVALRCDPISGHVSLFWYQQALGQGPEFLTYFQNEAQLDKSGLPSDRFFAERPEGSVSTLKIQRTQQEDSAVYLCASSLAPGGSGGSRGTQYFGPGTRLTVL.

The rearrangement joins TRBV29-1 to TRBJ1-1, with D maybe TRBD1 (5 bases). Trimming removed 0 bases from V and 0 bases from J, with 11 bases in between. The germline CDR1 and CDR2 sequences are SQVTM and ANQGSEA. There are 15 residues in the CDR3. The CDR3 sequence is CSVEELGVMNTEAFF. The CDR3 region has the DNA TGCAGCGTTGAAGAGTTAGGGGTGATGAACACTGAAGCTTTCTTT.

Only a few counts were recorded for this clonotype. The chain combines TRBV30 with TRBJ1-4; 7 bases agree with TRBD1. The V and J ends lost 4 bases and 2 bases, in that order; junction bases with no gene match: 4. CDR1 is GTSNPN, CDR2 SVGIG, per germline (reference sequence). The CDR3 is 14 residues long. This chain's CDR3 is CAWNRGRTNEKLFF. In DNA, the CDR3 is TGTGCCTGGAACAGGGGAAGGACTAATGAAAAACTGTTTTTT.

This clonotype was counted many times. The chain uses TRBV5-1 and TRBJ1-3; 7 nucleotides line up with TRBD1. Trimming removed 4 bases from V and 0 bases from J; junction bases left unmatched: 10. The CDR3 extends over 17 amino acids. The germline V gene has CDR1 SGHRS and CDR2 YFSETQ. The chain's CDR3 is CASSVSLTGSSGNTIYF. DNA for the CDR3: TGCGCCAGCAGCGTATCTCTGACAGGGAGCTCTGGAAACACCATATATTTT.

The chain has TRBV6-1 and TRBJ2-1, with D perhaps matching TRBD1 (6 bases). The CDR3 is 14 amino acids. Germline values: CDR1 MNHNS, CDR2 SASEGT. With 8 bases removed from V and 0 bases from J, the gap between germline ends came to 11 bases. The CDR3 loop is CASSTGYSYNEQFF. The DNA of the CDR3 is TGTGCCAGCTCAACAGGGTACTCCTACAATGAGCAGTTCTTC.

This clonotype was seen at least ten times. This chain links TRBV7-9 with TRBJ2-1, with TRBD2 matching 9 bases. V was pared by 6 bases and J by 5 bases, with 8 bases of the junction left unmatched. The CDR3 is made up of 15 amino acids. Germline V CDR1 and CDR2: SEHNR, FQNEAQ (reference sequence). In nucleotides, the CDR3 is TGTGCCAGCAGGATGGGACTAGCAGGCCACAATGAGCAGTTCTTC. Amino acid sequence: CASRMGLAGHNEQFF.

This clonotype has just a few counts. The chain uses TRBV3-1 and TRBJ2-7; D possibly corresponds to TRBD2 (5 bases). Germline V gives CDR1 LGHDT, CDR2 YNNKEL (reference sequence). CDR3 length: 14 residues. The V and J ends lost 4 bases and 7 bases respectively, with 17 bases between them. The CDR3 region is CASSRTLEVEEQYF. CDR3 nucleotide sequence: TGTGCCAGCAGCCGGACTTTGGAGGTTGAAGAGCAGTACTTC.

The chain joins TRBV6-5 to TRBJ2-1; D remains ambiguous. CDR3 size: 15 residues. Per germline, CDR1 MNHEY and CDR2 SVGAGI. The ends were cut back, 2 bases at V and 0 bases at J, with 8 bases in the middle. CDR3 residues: CASSYGPSSYNEQFF. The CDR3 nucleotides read TGTGCCAGCAGTTACGGGCCCAGCTCCTACAATGAGCAGTTCTTC.

The CDR3 is CASSLAEGGPTDTQYF. For the CDR3, the DNA is TGCGCCAGCAGCTTGGCTGAAGGTGGACCCACAGATACGCAGTATTTT. V usage is TRBV5-1 and J usage is TRBJ2-3; D unclear. CDR1 and CDR2 from the germline V gene are SGHRS and YFSETQ. Trimming shortened V by 0 bases and J by 2 bases, and 13 bases separated the two germline ends. The CDR3 totals 16 residues.

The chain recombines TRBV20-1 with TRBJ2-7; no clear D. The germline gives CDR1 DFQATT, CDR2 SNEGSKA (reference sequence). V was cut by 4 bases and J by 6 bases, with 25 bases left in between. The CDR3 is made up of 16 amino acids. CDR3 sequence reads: CSATVAARYNSGEQYF. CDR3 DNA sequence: TGCAGTGCTACAGTGGCAGCCAGATATAATTCGGGCGAGCAGTACTTC.

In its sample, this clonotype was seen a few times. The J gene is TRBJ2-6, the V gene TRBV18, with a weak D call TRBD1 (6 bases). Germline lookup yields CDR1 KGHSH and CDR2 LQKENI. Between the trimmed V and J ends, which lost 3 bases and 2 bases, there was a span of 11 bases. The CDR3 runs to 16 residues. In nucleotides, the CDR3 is TGTGCCAGCTCACCTGTGGGGGCCCCTGGGGCCAACGTCCTGACTTTC. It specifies CASSPVGAPGANVLTF.

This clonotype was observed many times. CDR3 DNA sequence: TGCGCCAGCAGCTCAACCATGAACACTGAAGCTTTCTTT. This codes for CASSSTMNTEAFF. The rearrangement joins TRBV5-1 to TRBJ1-1; D is uncertain. V shed 3 bases and J shed 0 bases, with 6 bases lying between them. Looked up from germline, CDR1 is SGHRS and CDR2 is YFSETQ. CDR3 length equals 13 residues. The full variable domain, its missing parts supplied by reference TRBV5-1 and TRBJ1-1, is KAGVTQTPRYLIKTRGQQVTLSCSPISGHRSVSWYQQTPGQGLQFLFEYFSETQRNKGNFPGRFSGRQFSNSRSEMNVSTLELGDSALYLCASSSTMNTEAFFGQGTRLTVV.

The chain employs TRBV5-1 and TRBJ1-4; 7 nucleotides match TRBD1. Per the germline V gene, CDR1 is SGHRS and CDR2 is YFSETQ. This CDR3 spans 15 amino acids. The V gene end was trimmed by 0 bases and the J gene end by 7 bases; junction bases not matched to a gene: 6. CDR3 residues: CASSLARGAGEKLFF. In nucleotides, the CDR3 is TGCGCCAGCAGCTTGGCCAGGGGGGCAGGTGAAAAACTGTTTTTT.

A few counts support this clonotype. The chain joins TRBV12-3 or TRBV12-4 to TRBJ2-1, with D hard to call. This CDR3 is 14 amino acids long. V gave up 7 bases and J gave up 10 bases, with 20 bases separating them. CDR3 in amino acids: CASNTGPRPEEQFF. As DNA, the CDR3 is TGTGCCAGCAACACCGGCCCAAGGCCGGAGGAGCAGTTCTTC.

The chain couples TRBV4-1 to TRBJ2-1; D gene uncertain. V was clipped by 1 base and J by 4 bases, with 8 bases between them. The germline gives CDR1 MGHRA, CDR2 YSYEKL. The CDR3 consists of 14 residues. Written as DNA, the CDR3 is TGCGCCAGCAGCCAAGTCCACGCTTACAATGAGCAGTTCTTC. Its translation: CASSQVHAYNEQFF.

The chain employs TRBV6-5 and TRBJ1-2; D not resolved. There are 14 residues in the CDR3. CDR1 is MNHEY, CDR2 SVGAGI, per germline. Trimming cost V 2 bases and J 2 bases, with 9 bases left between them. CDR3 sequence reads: CASSYGRLNYGYTF. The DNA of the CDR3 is TGTGCCAGCAGTTACGGACGGCTCAACTATGGCTACACCTTC.

Here the CDR3 DNA reads TGTGCTAGTCTAAGTGGACACCCGAACACTGAAGCTTTCTTT. Its translation is CASLSGHPNTEAFF. The chain joins TRBV12-5 to TRBJ1-1; maybe TRBD1 (5 bases). Between the trimmed V and J ends, which lost 8 bases and 1 base, there was a span of 14 bases. CDR3 length equals 14 residues. CDR1 and CDR2 from the germline V gene are LGHNT and FRNRAP.

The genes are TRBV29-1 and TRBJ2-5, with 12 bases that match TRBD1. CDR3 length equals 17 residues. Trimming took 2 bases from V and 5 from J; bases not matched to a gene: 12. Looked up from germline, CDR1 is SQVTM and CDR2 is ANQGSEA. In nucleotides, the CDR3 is TGCAGCGTTGAATTAGTTGCCGGGACAGGGGGCCGGGAGACCCAGTACTTC. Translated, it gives CSVELVAGTGGRETQYF.

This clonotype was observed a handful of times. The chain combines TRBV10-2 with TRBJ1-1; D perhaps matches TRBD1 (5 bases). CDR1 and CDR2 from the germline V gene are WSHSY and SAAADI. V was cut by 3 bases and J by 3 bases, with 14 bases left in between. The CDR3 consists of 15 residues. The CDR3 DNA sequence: TGCGCCAGCAGTGAAAGCATGGGACGGGACACTGAAGCTTTCTTT. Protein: CASSESMGRDTEAFF.

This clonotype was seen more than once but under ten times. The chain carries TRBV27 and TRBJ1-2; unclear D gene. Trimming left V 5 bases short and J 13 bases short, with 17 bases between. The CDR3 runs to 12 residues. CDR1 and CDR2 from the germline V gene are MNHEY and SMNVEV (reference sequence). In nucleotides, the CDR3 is TGTGCCAGCAGTGACCCTCTTAAGAAGATCACCTTC. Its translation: CASSDPLKKITF.